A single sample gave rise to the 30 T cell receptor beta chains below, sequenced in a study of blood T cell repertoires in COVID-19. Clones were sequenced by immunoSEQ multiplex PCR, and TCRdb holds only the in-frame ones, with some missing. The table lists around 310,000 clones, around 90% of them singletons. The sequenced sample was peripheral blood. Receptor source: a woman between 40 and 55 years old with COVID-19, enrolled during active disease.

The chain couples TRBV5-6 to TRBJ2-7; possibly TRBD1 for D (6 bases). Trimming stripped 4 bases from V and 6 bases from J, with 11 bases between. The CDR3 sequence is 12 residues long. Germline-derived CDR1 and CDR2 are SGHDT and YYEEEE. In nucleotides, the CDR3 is TGTGCCAGCAGCAGACTGACAGGCGAGCAGTACTTC. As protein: CASSRLTGEQYF.

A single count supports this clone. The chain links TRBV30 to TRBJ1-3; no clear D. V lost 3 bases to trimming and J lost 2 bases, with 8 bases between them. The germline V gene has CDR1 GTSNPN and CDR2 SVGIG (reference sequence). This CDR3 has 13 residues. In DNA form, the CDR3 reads TGTGCCTGGAGAATGGCAGCTGGAAACACCATATATTTT. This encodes CAWRMAAGNTIYF. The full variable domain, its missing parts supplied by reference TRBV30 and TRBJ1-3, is SQTIHQWPATLVQPVGSPLSLECTVEGTSNPNLYWYRQAAGRGLQLLFYSVGIGQISSEVPQNLSASRPQDRQFILSSKKLLLSDSGFYLCAWRMAAGNTIYFGEGSWLTVV.

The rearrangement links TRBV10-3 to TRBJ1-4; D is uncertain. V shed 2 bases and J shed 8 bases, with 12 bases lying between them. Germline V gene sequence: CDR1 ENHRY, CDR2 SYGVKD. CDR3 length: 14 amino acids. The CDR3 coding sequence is TGTGCCATCAGTGAGATTGCGACTGGGGAAAAACTGTTTTTT. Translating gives CAISEIATGEKLFF.

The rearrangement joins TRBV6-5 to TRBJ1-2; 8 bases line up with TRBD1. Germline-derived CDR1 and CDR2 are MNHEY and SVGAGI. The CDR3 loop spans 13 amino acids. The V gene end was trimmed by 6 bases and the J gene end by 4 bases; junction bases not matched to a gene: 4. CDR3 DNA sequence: TGTGCCAGCAGAAACAGGGGGAGCTATGGCTACACCTTC. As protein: CASRNRGSYGYTF.

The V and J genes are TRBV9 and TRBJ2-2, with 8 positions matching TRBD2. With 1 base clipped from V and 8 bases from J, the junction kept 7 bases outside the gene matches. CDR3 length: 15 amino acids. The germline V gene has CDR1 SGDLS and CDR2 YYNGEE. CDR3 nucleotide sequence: TGTGCCAGCAGCGTAATGGGACTAGTAGGTGGGGAGCTGTTTTTT. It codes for CASSVMGLVGGELFF. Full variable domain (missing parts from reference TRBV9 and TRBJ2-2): DSGVTQTPKHLITATGQRVTLRCSPRSGDLSVYWYQQSLDQGLQFLIQYYNGEERAKGNILERFSAQQFPDLHSELNLSSLELGDSALYFCASSVMGLVGGELFFGEGSRLTVL.

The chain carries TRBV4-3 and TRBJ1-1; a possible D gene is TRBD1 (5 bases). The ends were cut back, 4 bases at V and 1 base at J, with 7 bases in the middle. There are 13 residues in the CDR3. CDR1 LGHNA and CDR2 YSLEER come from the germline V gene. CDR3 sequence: CASSLDRNTEAFF. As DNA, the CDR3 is TGCGCCAGCAGCCTAGACAGGAACACTGAAGCTTTCTTT.

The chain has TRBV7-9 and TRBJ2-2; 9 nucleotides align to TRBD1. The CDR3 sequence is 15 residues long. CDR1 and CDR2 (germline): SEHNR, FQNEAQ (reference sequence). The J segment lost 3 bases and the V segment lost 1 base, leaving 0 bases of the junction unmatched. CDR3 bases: TGTGCCAGCAGCTTAGGGACAGGGGACACCGGGGAGCTGTTTTTT. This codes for CASSLGTGDTGELFF.

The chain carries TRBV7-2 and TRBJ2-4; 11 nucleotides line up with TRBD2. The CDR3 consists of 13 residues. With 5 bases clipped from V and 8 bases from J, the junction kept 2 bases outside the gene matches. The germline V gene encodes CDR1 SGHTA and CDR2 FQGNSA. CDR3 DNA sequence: TGTGCCAGCAGCGAGGGACTAGCGGACATTCAGTACTTC. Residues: CASSEGLADIQYF.

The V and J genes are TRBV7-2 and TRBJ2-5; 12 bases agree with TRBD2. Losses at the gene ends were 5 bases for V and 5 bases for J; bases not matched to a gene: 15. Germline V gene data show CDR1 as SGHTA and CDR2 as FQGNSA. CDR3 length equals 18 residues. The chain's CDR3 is CASSLKPTSGSFSETQYF. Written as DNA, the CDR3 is TGTGCCAGCAGCCTAAAACCGACTAGCGGGAGCTTTTCGGAGACCCAGTACTTC.

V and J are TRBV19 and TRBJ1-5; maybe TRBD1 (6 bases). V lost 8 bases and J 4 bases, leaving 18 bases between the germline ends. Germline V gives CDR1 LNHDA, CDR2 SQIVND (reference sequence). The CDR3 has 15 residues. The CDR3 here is CASSRQVKRNQPQHF. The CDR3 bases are TGTGCCAGTTCAAGACAGGTGAAGAGGAATCAGCCCCAGCATTTT.

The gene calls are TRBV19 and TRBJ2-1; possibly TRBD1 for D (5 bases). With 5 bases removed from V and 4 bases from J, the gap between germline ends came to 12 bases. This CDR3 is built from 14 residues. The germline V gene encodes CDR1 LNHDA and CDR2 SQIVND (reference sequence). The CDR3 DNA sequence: TGTGCCAGTAGTTCAAGGGGCCTATACAATGAGCAGTTCTTC. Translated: CASSSRGLYNEQFF.

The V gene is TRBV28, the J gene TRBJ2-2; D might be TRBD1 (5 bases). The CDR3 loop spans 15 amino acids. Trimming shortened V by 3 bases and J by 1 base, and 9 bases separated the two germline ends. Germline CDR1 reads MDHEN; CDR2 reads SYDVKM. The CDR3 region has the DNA TGTGCCAGCAGTTTTCGGCAGGGGAACACCGGGGAGCTGTTTTTT. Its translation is CASSFRQGNTGELFF.

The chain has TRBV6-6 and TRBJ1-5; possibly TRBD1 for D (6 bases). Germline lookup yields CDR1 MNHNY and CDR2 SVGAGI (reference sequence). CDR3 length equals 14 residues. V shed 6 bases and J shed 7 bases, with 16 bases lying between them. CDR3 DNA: TGTGCCAGCAGAGACACAGGGATTCGACAGCCCCAGCATTTT. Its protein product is CASRDTGIRQPQHF.

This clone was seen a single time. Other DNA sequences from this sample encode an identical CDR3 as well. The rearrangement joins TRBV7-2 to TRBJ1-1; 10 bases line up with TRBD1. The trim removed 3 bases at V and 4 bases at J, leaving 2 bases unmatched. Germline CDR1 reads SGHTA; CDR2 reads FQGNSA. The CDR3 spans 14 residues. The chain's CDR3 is CASSLDRGGTEAFF. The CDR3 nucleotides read TGTGCCAGCAGCTTGGACAGGGGGGGCACTGAAGCTTTCTTT.

The CDR3 region has the DNA TGTGCCAGCAGTTTAGGGCAGAACTCCTACACAGATACGCAGTATTTT. Translation: CASSLGQNSYTDTQYF. The chain joins TRBV27 to TRBJ2-3; the D is unclear. V dropped 2 bases and J dropped 2 bases, with 14 bases sitting between them. Germline-derived CDR1 and CDR2 are MNHEY and SMNVEV (reference sequence). This CDR3 region has 16 residues.

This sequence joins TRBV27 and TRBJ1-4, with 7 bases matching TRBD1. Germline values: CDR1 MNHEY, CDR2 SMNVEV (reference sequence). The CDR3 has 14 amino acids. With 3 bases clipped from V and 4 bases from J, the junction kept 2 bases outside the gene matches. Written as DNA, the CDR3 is TGTGCCAGCAGTTTCTGGACAGGTAATGAAAAACTGTTTTTT. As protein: CASSFWTGNEKLFF.

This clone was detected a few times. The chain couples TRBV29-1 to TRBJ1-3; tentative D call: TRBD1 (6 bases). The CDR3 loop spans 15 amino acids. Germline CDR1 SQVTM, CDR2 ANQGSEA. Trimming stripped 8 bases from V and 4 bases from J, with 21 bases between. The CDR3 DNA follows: TGCAGCATCACCCCTCGGGGGGCCGCGGGAAACACCATATATTTT. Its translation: CSITPRGAAGNTIYF.

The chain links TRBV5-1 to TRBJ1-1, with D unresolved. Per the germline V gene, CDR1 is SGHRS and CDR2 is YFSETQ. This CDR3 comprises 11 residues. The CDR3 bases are TGCCTATCAAATAGCGGCACTGAAGCTTTCTTT. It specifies CLSNSGTEAFF.

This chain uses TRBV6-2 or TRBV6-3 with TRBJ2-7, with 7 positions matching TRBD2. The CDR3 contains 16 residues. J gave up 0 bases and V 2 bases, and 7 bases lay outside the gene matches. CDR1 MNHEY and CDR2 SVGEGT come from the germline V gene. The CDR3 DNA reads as TGTGCCAGCAGTTACGCATTGCGGGGGAGCTCCTACGAGCAGTACTTC. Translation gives CASSYALRGSSYEQYF.

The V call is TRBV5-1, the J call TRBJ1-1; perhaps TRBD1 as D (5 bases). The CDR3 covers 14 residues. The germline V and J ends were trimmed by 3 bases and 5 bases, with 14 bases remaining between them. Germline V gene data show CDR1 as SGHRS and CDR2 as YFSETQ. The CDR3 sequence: CASSSDPKGTEAFF. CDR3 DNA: TGCGCCAGCAGCTCGGACCCTAAGGGGACTGAAGCTTTCTTT.

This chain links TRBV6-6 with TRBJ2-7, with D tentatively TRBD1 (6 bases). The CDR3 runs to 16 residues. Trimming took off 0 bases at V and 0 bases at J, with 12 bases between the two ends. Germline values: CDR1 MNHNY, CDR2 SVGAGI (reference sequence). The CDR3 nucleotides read TGTGCCAGCAGTTACTCACCAAGGGGGAGCTCCTACGAGCAGTACTTC. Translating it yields CASSYSPRGSSYEQYF.

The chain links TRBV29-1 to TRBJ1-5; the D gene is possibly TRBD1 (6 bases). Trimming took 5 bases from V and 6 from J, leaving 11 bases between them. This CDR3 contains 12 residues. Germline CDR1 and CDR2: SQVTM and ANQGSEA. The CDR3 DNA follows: TGCAGCGTTTCAGGGGTAGGTCAGCCCCAGCATTTT. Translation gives CSVSGVGQPQHF.

The CDR3 DNA reads as TGTGCCAGCAGCTTGGCGGGCGCGGACAACGAGCAGTACTTC. The encoded protein is CASSLAGADNEQYF. V is TRBV5-6 and J is TRBJ2-7; D perhaps matches TRBD1 (5 bases). Germline V lookup: CDR1 SGHDT, CDR2 YYEEEE. The CDR3 covers 14 residues. Trimming shortened V by 0 bases and J by 5 bases, and 12 bases separated the two germline ends.

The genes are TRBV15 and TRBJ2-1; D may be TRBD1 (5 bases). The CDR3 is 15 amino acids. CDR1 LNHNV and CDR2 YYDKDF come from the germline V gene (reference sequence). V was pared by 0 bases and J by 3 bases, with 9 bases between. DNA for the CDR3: TGTGCCACCAGCAGAGAGGCAGGGCTCTACAATGAGCAGTTCTTC. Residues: CATSREAGLYNEQFF.

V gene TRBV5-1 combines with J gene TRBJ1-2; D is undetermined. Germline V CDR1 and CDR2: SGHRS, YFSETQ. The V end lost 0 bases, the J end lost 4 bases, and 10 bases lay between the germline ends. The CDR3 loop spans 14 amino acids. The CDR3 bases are TGCGCCAGCAGCTTGGCTGCCGGACTCTATGGCTACACCTTC. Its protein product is CASSLAAGLYGYTF.

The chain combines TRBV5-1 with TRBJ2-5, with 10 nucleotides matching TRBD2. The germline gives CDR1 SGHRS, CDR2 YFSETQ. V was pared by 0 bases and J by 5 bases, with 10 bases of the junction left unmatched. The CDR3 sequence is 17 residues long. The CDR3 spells CASSLVASGGPRETQYF. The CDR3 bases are TGCGCCAGCAGCTTGGTGGCTAGCGGGGGACCTCGCGAGACCCAGTACTTC.

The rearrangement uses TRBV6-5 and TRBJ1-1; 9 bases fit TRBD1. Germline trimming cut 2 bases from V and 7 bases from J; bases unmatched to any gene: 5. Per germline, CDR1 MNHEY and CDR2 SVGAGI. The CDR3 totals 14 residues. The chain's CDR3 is CASSYTGGQSEAFF. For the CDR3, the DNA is TGTGCCAGCAGTTACACAGGGGGCCAGAGTGAAGCTTTCTTT.

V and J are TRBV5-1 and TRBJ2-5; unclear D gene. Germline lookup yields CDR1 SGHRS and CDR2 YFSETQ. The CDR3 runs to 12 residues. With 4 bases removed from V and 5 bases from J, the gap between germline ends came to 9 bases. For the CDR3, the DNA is TGCGCCAGCAGCCGAGAATCGGAGACCCAGTACTTC. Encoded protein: CASSRESETQYF.

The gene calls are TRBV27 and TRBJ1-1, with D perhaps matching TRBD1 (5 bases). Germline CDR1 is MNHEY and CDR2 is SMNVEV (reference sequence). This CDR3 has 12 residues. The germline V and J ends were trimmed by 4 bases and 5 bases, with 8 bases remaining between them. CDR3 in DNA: TGTGCCAGCAGTTCTGCAGGGACTGAAGCTTTCTTT. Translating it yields CASSSAGTEAFF.

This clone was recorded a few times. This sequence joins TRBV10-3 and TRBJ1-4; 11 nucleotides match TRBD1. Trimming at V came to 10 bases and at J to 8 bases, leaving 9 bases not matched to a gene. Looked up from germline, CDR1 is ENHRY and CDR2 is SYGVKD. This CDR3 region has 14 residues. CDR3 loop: CATSLGTGGEKLFF. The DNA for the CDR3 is TGTGCCACATCATTAGGGACAGGGGGGGAAAAACTGTTTTTT.